This T cell receptor beta chain was found in a study of shared clonotypes between healthy human individuals (dated by TCRdb to about 2020). About the investigation overall: The cohort included three men and two women between 18 and 49 years of age. Libraries were prepared and TCR repertoires were sequenced by different laboratories using diverse techniques, in order to increase sequencing depth and limit assay-specific biases. The study deeply sequenced blood TCR repertoires of about 5 healthy adults to estimate repertoire size and the extent of clonotype sharing between individuals. Leukapheresis yielded between about 0.94 and 8.9 billion PBMCs per donor. For each donor, CD4 naive and CD4 memory were each given three plates, CD8 naive was given two plates, and CD8 memory was given one plate. The investigation overall reported the following: Estimated clonotype richness was generally larger for naive than for memory subsets. Even with the large sequencing depth, rarefaction of the sorted-subset datasets indicated that sequencing was incomplete. Pairwise subsampling indicated that sequencing depth was expected to affect the degree of clonotype sharing among donors. Clonotypes shared by all four sorted-subset donors showed higher generation probabilities than non-shared clonotypes. Around 5.4% of naive CD4, around 3.6% of naive CD8, 2% to 2.5% of memory CD4, and 0.4% of memory CD8 clonotypes were shared across a few donors. Because the study included a small number of donors, the genetic and exposure-history diversity represented was limited. Sampling was restricted to blood, and TCR repertoires in tissues likely differ from the TCR repertoires found in blood.

As for this clone: Its specific antigen is unknown. No base-level quality is on record; no much larger clone is a single base apart.

The donors were healthy, HIV-negative adults who had no recently reported acute infections or vaccinations. Every donor was a Caucasian adult living in Nashville, Tennessee, USA. Magnetic negative selection was used to enrich CD4+ T cells, after which naive cells were positively selected on CD45RA and the negative fraction became the memory subset. Blood was obtained by leukapheresis, after which PBMCs were separated by Ficoll-Histopaque density gradient centrifugation and cryopreserved in liquid nitrogen vapor phase. Purity and quantity of every magnetically sorted T cell population were checked by analytical flow cytometry. Genomic DNA was isolated from each sorted fraction and quantified by UV absorbance on a Nanodrop 2000c. Using the deep immunoSEQ assay, multiplex PCR amplified TCR CDR3 regions from genomic DNA. Extracted genomic DNA from each cell subset was distributed evenly across all wells of several immunoSEQ 96-well plates, and each plate was treated as a replicate. Each replicate PCR for sorted subsets received about 200 ng genomic DNA, equal to about 30,000 T cell genomes. The purified libraries were quantified using a Qubit 3.0 fluorometer, sized with a Bioanalyzer 2100, and then quantified again using the KAPA Library Quantification kit. Each immunoSEQ 96-well plate was sequenced on its own single-read 150-cycle Illumina NextSeq 550 flow cell. The published analysis was carried out like this. Because the immunoSEQ output held only junctional sequences and lacked quality scores, the filtering could not match the filtering applied to full-length reads. To assign V/J genes and CDR3, sequences were annotated using PyIR, a Python wrapper for IgBLAST v1.9, with IMGT germline references. Reads were removed for weak V/J assignments (E-value above 1e-6), missing CDR3, stop codons, out-of-frame junctions, or ambiguous translated residues. V3J clonotypes were defined as sequences sharing an identical inferred V gene, J gene, and CDR3 amino acid sequence. The percentage overlap between two repertoires was calculated by dividing the number of shared unique clonotypes by the size of the smaller repertoire. Richness of each repertoire was evaluated using RTK rarefaction, the Chao1 estimator, and Recon v2.1 estimates of unobserved clonotypes. OLGA was used to compute generation probabilities for all TCRbeta clonotypes that the gDNA method yielded from a handful of donors. TCRdb carries this immuneACCESS record with in-frame sequences only. Its versions omit some clonotypes, under half of them owing to an unresolved V gene in the studies checked, with the rest unexplained. V and J calls and clone size are those listed in that table; D and trimming were worked out from the DNA. Across this sample there are about 670,000 clones, with about two thirds seen only once. The ten largest clones take up about 1.7% of the sample.

Spanning cysteine to phenylalanine, the CDR3 consists of 15 amino acids. This entry keeps only the CDR3 DNA: 45 bases, framed from base 1. The germline V gene (reference sequence) sets CDR1 to LNHDA and CDR2 to SQIVND. V and J lose 4 bases and 10 bases, and a span of 21 bases separates them. The source material was memory CD4+ T cells sorted from blood. In light of the paper, this sample's cell subset or site label describes: CD45RA-negative fraction. The sequence links TRBV19 to TRBJ2-3; 6 matching bases give a weak D call of TRBD2. The receptor was derived from a woman in her twenties or thirties in good health. In nucleotides, the sequence is TGTGCCAGTAGTACTGGACTAACTCTGGCACCGTCGCAGTATTTT. This codes for CASSTGLTLAPSQYF.